These T cell receptor beta chains were read from a single sample in a study of cytomegalovirus exposure and HLA in healthy donors. The table came from immunoSEQ multiplex PCR; TCRdb's copy has only in-frame clones and leaves some out. The table lists under 300,000 clones, 90% of them singletons. Material: PBMCs. The receptor source for this set is a young woman in good health and CMV-seronegative. Each CDR3 is given with its conserved first and last residue.

len,j_gene,v_gene,CDR3aa
17,TRBJ2-2,TRBV9,CASSVGGGAVNTGELFF
16,TRBJ2-1,TRBV4-3,CASSQDSASSYNEQFF
15,TRBJ1-2,TRBV28,CASSLWWQGAQGYTF
15,TRBJ2-2,TRBV5-1,CASSLGYPNTGELFF
15,TRBJ2-2,TRBV28,CASSLIAGNTGELFF
17,TRBJ1-6,TRBV28,CASSPSGGLGYNSPLHF
16,TRBJ2-3,TRBV13,CASSPDTGGPADTQYF
14,TRBJ2-2,TRBV28,CASMGGKNTGELFF
15,TRBJ2-2,TRBV4-1,CASSPGLVSAGELFF
15,TRBJ1-2,TRBV18,CASSPRAGIDYGYTF
13,TRBJ1-6,TRBV27,CASARGGNSPLHF
15,TRBJ2-5,TRBV6-1,CASSEGRDIPVTQYF
15,TRBJ1-6,TRBV7-2,CASSLRGTDNSPLHF
14,TRBJ1-1,TRBV15,CATSFMTENTEAFF
15,TRBJ1-3,TRBV9,CASSDQEGAGNTIYF
18,TRBJ2-5,TRBV5-1,CASSLLSTSGGATETQYF